This T cell receptor beta chain was found in a study of CD8 T cells in ankylosing spondylitis. Study-wide points: Clones linked to disease were reported to show significant enrichment in matched ankylosing spondylitis synovial fluid. Earlier reports found some motif variants in synovial fluid and blood in reactive arthritis.

This clonotype was seen only a few times. What it recognizes is unknown. The V gene's germline CDR1 is SEHNR and CDR2 FQNEAQ (reference sequence). The CDR3 length is 17 residues. J was trimmed by 2 bases and V by 2 bases; bases with no gene match: 5. Making the TCR beta libraries involved quantitative 5'-RACE with molecular barcodes. TCRdb analysed the 5' RACE reads with MiXCR anew, one entry per CDR3 protein. The sample lists hundreds of thousands of distinct CDR3 sequences, roughly 22% seen once, with approximately 14% in the top ten. Sequencing was carried out using blood, either unsorted or a sorted T cell fraction (not recorded which). The chain is built from TRBV7-9 and TRBJ2-3; 12 nucleotides line up with TRBD2. The sequence came from a male donor with ankylosing spondylitis or in good health (not recorded which). Here the CDR3 reads CASSLPTSGGPTDTQYF. The CDR3 DNA is TGTGCCAGCAGCTTACCCACTAGCGGGGGGCCCACAGATACGCAGTATTTT.